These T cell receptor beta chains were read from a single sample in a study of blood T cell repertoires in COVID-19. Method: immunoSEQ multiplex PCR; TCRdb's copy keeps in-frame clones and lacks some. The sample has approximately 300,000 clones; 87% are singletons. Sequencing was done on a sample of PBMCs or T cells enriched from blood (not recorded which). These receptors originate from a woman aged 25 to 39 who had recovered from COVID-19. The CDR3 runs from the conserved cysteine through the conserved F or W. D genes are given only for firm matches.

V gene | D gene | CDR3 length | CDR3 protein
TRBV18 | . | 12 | CASSPRSDEQYF
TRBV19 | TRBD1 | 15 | CAISPTGGWNTEAFF
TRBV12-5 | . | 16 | CASGAPGDPYNSPLHF
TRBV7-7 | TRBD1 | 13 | CASRRGRGEKLFF
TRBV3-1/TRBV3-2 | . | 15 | CASSLRGQQDQPQHF
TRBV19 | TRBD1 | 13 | CASTPDRGPEAFF
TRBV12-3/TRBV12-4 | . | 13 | CASSLDINSPLHF
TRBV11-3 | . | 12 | CASSWDNNEQFF
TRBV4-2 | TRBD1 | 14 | CASSHRQGVKTQYF
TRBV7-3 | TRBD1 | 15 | CASSLGDRDTGELFF
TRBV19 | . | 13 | CASSFRPPAEAFF
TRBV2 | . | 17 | CASSEARWGPGNQPQHF
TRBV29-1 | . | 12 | CSVEPSVDTQYF
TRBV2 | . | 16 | CASSEQWASSGNTIYF
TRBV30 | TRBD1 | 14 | CAWSVHRGNQPQHF
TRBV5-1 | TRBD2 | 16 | CASSRNVVGRDNEQFF
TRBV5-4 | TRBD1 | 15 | CASSSAGGSRDTQYF
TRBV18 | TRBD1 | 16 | CASSQLGQGGNQPQHF
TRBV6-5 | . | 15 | CASSRQAGSNQPQHF
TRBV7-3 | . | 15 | CASSRGESSYNEQFF
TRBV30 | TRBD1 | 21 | CAWSLIRGTAFTTKTNYGYTF
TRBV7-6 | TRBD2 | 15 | CASSPRGGDGHEQYF
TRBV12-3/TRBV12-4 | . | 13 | CASSLVRRVEAFF
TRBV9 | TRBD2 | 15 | CASSVRSSGTDTQYF
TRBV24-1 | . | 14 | CATSDGGIPDTQYF
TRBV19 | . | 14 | CASSIHTGSYGYTF
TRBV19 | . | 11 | CASSSGAEAFF
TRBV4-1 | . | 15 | CASSQGGTINQPQHF
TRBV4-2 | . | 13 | CASSHPPPNEQFF
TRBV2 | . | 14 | CASSGRASGNTIYF
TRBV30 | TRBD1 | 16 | CAWTYEKGALRQPQHF
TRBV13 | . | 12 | CASSFENYGYTF
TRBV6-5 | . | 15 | CASSYSFGGGTEAFF
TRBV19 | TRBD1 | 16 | CASSKIQGQLNSPLHF